Listed below are T cell receptor beta chains from one sample, sequenced in a study of blood T cell repertoires in COVID-19. Sequencing used immunoSEQ multiplex PCR; TCRdb keeps in-frame clones, though not all of them. Found here are roughly 100,000 clones, 70% to 90% of them singletons; the top ten hold approximately 20%. The sample taken for sequencing was peripheral blood. Source of these receptors: a human donor in a cohort sampled during active COVID-19. Both conserved end residues are part of each CDR3. D genes are given only for firm matches.

j_call d_call v_call cdr3_aa
TRBJ2-7 TRBD2 TRBV7-2 CASSYSGSRYEQYF
TRBJ2-4 - TRBV5-6 CASSQYGLRKNIQYF
TRBJ2-5 TRBD2 TRBV10-3 CATVGSNVAGQETQYF
TRBJ2-5 - TRBV4-2 CASSQGPGQQETQYF
TRBJ2-7 TRBD1 TRBV27 CASSLIPGQGKYEQYF
TRBJ1-1 TRBD1 TRBV7-9 CASSFDRESTEAFF
TRBJ2-2 - TRBV27 CASSFSLWQMNTGELFF
TRBJ1-4 - TRBV6-2/TRBV6-3 CASSPRQGHEKLFF
TRBJ1-5 - TRBV28 CASSRFQPQHF
TRBJ2-3 TRBD1 TRBV10-3 CAISKSGTGNTDTQYF
TRBJ2-2 - TRBV6-2/TRBV6-3 CASSLAGVYGELFF
TRBJ2-2 TRBD2 TRBV28 CASSPGGGLAWGGELFF
TRBJ2-3 - TRBV2 CASLATDTQYF
TRBJ1-4 - TRBV6-1 CASSEGPSNEKLFF